This TCR beta chain was sequenced for a study of cytomegalovirus exposure and HLA in healthy donors. PCR amplification relied on 60 Vbeta primers (plus 13 Jbeta primers). TCRdb's copy holds only in-frame clones and misses some; the assay was immunoSEQ multiplex PCR. The sample carries some 110,000 clones, around 65% recorded once. From germline, CDR1 is SGHNT and CDR2 YYREEE (reference sequence). Trimming at V came to 4 bases and at J to 6 bases, leaving 5 bases not matched to a gene. The CDR3 is made up of 14 amino acids. The sample comprised PBMCs. The V and J genes are TRBV5-4 and TRBJ2-3; 10 nucleotides match TRBD1. This clonotype originated in a man aged 18 to 29 in good health and CMV-seronegative. The CDR3 region has the DNA TGTGCCAGCAGCCCGGGACAGGGGCGGGATACGCAGTATTTT. Amino acid sequence: CASSPGQGRDTQYF.